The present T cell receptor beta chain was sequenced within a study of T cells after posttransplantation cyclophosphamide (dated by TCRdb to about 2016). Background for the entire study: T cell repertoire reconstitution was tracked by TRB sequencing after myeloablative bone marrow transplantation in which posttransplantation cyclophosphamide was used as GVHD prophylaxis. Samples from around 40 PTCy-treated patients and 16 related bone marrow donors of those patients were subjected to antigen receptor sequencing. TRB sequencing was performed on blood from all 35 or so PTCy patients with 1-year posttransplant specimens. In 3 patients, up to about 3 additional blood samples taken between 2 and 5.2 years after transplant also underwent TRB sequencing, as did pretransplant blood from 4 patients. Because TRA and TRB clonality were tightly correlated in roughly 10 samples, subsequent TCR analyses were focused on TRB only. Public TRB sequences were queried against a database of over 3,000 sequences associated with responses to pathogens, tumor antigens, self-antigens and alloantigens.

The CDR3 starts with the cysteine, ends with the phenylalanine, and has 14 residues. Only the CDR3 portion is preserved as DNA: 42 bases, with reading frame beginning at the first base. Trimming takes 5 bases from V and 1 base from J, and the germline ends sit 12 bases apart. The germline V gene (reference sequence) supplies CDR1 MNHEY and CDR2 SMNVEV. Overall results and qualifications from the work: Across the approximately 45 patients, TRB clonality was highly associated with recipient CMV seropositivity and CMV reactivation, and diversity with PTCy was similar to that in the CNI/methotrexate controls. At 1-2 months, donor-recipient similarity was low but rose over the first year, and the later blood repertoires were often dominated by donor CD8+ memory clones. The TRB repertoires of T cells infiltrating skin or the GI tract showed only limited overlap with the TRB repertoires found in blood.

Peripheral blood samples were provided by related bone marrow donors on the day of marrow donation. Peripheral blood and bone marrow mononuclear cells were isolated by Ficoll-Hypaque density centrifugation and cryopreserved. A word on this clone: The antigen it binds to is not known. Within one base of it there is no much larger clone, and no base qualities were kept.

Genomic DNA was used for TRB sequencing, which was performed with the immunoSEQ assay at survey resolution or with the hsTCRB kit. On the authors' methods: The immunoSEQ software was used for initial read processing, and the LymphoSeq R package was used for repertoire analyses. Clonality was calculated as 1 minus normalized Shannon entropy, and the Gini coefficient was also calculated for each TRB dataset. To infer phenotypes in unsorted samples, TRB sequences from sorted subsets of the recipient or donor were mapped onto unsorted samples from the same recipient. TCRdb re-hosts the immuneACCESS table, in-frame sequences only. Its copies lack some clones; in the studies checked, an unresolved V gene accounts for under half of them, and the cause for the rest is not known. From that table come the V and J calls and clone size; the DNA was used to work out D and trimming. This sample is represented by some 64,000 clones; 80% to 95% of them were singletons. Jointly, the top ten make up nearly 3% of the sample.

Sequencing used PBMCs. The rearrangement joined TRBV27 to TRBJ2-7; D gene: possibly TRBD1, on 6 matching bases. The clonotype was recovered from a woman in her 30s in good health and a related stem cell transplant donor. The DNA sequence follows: TGTGCCAGCAGTCAATCAGGGGTTTCCTACGAGCAGTACTTC. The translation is CASSQSGVSYEQYF.